This T cell receptor (beta chain) was documented in a study of blood T cell repertoires in COVID-19. Study summary: Acute and convalescent COVID-19 samples came from the United States, Italy and Spain. Nucleic acid was either cDNA or gDNA, and it came from T cells, B-cell-depleted T cells, or PBMCs.

Germline V gene sequence: CDR1 SEHNR, CDR2 FQNEAQ (reference sequence). This CDR3 comprises 15 residues. V was trimmed by 2 bases and J by 0 bases, leaving 8 bases between them. Study processing details: For nucleated cells, counts were estimated from reference gene primer amplification. The table came from immunoSEQ multiplex PCR; TCRdb's copy has only in-frame clones and leaves some out. V and J calls plus clone size are reproduced from that table; the DNA served to infer D and trimming. The data hold about 130,000 clones, with 79% observed a single time. The sequenced sample was peripheral blood. The chain links TRBV7-9 to TRBJ1-3; D perhaps matches TRBD1 (5 bases). The receptor was isolated from a man aged 35-49 years with active or convalescent COVID-19. The CDR3 loop reads CASSLQGSSGNTIYF. Here the CDR3 DNA reads TGTGCCAGCAGCTTACAGGGAAGCTCTGGAAACACCATATATTTT.